The 17 T cell receptor beta chains given below trace back to one sample, sequenced in a study of T cell responses to AZD1222 COVID-19 vaccine. Assay used: immunoSEQ multiplex PCR; TCRdb lists only in-frame clones, some missing. The table lists 150,000 to 200,000 clones, 85% to 95% of them singletons. This specimen consisted of peripheral blood, obtained on day 0 of AZD1222 vaccination. These receptors were taken from an adult in good health.

The V gene is TRBV21-1, the J gene TRBJ2-5; the tabulated D call, TRBD1, remains unverified against the DNA. TRBV21-1 counts as a pseudogene. This CDR3 contains 15 residues. The CDR3 region is CASSNDTGSGETQYF. The CDR3 DNA sequence: TGTGCCAGCAGCAATGACACAGGGTCGGGTGAGACCCAGTACTTC.

The chain is built from TRBV5-6 and TRBJ1-4; maybe TRBD1 (6 bases). The germline V and J ends were trimmed by 0 bases and 5 bases, with 11 bases remaining between them. Germline CDR1 reads SGHDT; CDR2 reads YYEEEE. This CDR3 region has 15 residues. The CDR3 reads CASSLEGHRNEKLFF. CDR3 nucleotides: TGTGCCAGCAGCTTGGAGGGACATCGGAATGAAAAACTGTTTTTT.

The chain employs TRBV6-5 and TRBJ1-1; D uncertain. The germline V gene has CDR1 MNHEY and CDR2 SVGAGI. V shed 6 bases and J shed 1 base, with 12 bases lying between them. CDR3 length: 14 amino acids. In DNA form, the CDR3 reads TGTGCCAGCAGGAGCCCCGACTCGAACACTGAAGCTTTCTTT. Amino acid sequence: CASRSPDSNTEAFF.

The chain joins TRBV25-1 to TRBJ2-1; a weak D match, TRBD2 (6 bases). V was shortened by 3 bases and J by 4 bases, with 10 bases between the two germline ends. The CDR3 is made up of 14 amino acids. CDR1 is MGHDK, CDR2 SYGVNS, per germline. CDR3 bases: TGTGCCAGCAGTGATTCGGACTATTACAATGAGCAGTTCTTC. Protein sequence: CASSDSDYYNEQFF.

This clone was recorded once. This rearrangement joins TRBV29-1 to TRBJ2-1; D is unresolved. The V and J ends lost 3 bases and 0 bases respectively, with 12 bases between them. Looked up from germline, CDR1 is SQVTM and CDR2 is ANQGSEA. The CDR3 has 15 amino acids. CDR3 bases: TGCAGCGTTGATAATAGAGCGAGCTCCTACAATGAGCAGTTCTTC. This gives the protein CSVDNRASSYNEQFF.

The chain joins TRBV7-9 to TRBJ1-6; D is perhaps TRBD1 (6 bases). The CDR3 is 13 amino acids. V was clipped by 5 bases and J by 11 bases, with 13 bases between them. Per germline, CDR1 SEHNR and CDR2 FQNEAQ (reference sequence). Here the CDR3 reads CASSNIRGAPLHF. Written as DNA, the CDR3 is TGTGCCAGCAGCAACATCAGGGGTGCACCCCTCCACTTT.

CDR3 loop: CASSTQGPHQPQHF. The CDR3 nucleotides are TGTGCCAGCAGTACGCAGGGTCCTCATCAGCCCCAGCATTTT. V gene TRBV27 combines with J gene TRBJ1-5, with D possibly TRBD1 on 5 matching bases. The V end was cut by 5 bases, the J end by 5 bases, with 13 bases between. Germline lookup yields CDR1 MNHEY and CDR2 SMNVEV (reference sequence). The CDR3 sequence is 14 residues long.

The chain is built from TRBV5-1 and TRBJ2-7; 8 bases are shared with TRBD2. This CDR3 contains 15 residues. V lost 0 bases and J lost 4; bases outside the gene matches: 6. Germline CDR1 SGHRS, CDR2 YFSETQ. CDR3 DNA: TGCGCCAGCAGCTTGGGTCTCAGCGGGAGTTACGAGCAGTACTTC. Its translation is CASSLGLSGSYEQYF.

CDR3 sequence (DNA): TGTGCCAGCAAAGAGACAGGCGCCATGAACACTGAAGCTTTCTTT. Translation gives CASKETGAMNTEAFF. The chain uses TRBV6-5 and TRBJ1-1; possibly TRBD1 for D (6 bases). V was pared by 7 bases and J by 0 bases, with 15 bases between. The V gene's germline CDR1 is MNHEY and CDR2 SVGAGI. The CDR3 consists of 15 residues.

V and J are TRBV5-1 and TRBJ1-2; 9 nucleotides agree with TRBD1. After removal of 4 bases from V and 4 bases from J, the junction contained 2 bases not matched to a gene. Looked up from germline, CDR1 is SGHRS and CDR2 is YFSETQ. CDR3 size: 13 residues. This chain's CDR3 is CASSPDRGYGYTF. The CDR3 DNA reads as TGCGCCAGCAGCCCGGACAGGGGCTATGGCTACACCTTC.

The J gene is TRBJ1-2, the V gene TRBV18, with a possible D match to TRBD1 (5 bases). CDR1 and CDR2 from the germline V gene are KGHSH and LQKENI. CDR3 length: 14 residues. Trimming shortened V by 3 bases and J by 5 bases, and 13 bases separated the two germline ends. The CDR3 coding sequence is TGTGCCAGCTCACCTCTTCCGGGGGGGTATGGCTACACCTTC. It is translated as CASSPLPGGYGYTF.

The genes are TRBV9 and TRBJ2-3; 7 bases are shared with TRBD1. Germline-derived CDR1 and CDR2 are SGDLS and YYNGEE. This CDR3 has 14 amino acids. The ends lost 3 bases at V and 0 bases at J; junction bases unmatched: 1. The CDR3 sequence is CASSAGQSTDTQYF. For the CDR3, the DNA is TGTGCCAGCAGCGCGGGACAGAGCACAGATACGCAGTATTTT.

V and J are TRBV27 and TRBJ2-2; D uncertain. The V gene's germline CDR1 is MNHEY and CDR2 SMNVEV (reference sequence). Trimming removed 4 bases at V and 5 bases at J, with 14 bases between. This CDR3 has 15 amino acids. CDR3 sequence (DNA): TGTGCCAGCAGTTCCCTCACGGGTAGGACCGGGGAGCTGTTTTTT. Translating it yields CASSSLTGRTGELFF.

This clone was found a few times. The chain carries TRBV5-1 and TRBJ1-2, with 7 bases matching TRBD1. This CDR3 contains 16 residues. Germline CDR1 is SGHRS and CDR2 is YFSETQ. Unmatched junction bases numbered 10, after V lost 0 bases and J lost 5 bases. The DNA for the CDR3 is TGCGCCAGCAGCTTGGCAGAGGGACAGAACGAATATGGCTACACCTTC. Translated: CASSLAEGQNEYGYTF. Using reference TRBV5-1 and TRBJ1-2 for the parts outside the CDR3, the full variable domain is KAGVTQTPRYLIKTRGQQVTLSCSPISGHRSVSWYQQTPGQGLQFLFEYFSETQRNKGNFPGRFSGRQFSNSRSEMNVSTLELGDSALYLCASSLAEGQNEYGYTFGSGTRLTVV.

This rearrangement joins TRBV7-2 to TRBJ1-1; TRBD1 matches 8 bases. Germline loops: CDR1 SGHTA, CDR2 FQGNSA. This CDR3 region has 14 residues. After removal of 2 bases from V and 5 bases from J, the junction contained 4 bases not matched to a gene. The CDR3 region is CASSLIRGLTEAFF. Here the CDR3 DNA reads TGTGCCAGCAGCTTAATCAGGGGGCTTACTGAAGCTTTCTTT.

V is TRBV9 and J is TRBJ1-2; no definite D call. V gave up 2 bases and J gave up 0 bases, with 17 bases separating them. Germline V gene data show CDR1 as SGDLS and CDR2 as YYNGEE. The CDR3 contains 17 residues. The CDR3 DNA follows: TGTGCCAGCAGCGTGGTGATACCCGACTTGACTAACTATGGCTACACCTTC. Its protein is CASSVVIPDLTNYGYTF.

The V and J genes are TRBV5-1 and TRBJ2-7; D unresolved. The CDR3 runs to 14 residues. V lost 0 bases and J 2 bases, leaving 9 bases between the germline ends. Germline V gene lookup returns CDR1 SGHRS and CDR2 YFSETQ. This CDR3 reads CASSLAGNPYEQYF. Written as DNA, the CDR3 is TGCGCCAGCAGCTTGGCCGGTAACCCCTACGAGCAGTACTTC.